Each of the 5 T cell receptor beta chains below was sequenced from the same sample in a study of blood T cell repertoires in COVID-19. Clones were sequenced by immunoSEQ multiplex PCR, and TCRdb holds only the in-frame ones, with some missing. The profile shows hundreds of thousands of clones, approximately 88% of them singletons. What was sequenced was PBMCs or T cells enriched from blood (not recorded which). These receptors were collected from a woman aged 18-29 years who had recovered from COVID-19.

The chain uses TRBV28 and TRBJ2-1, with 10 bases fitting TRBD2. J was trimmed by 5 bases and V by 3 bases; bases with no gene match: 7. CDR1 and CDR2 from the germline V gene are MDHEN and SYDVKM. The CDR3 consists of 16 residues. The CDR3 loop is CASSFWKSGRDNEQFF. The CDR3 DNA is TGTGCCAGCAGTTTTTGGAAAAGCGGGAGGGACAATGAGCAGTTCTTC.

A single count supports this clone. This rearrangement joins TRBV12-3 or TRBV12-4 to TRBJ1-5; D not resolved. The CDR3 runs 13 residues. V was clipped by 7 bases and J by 6 bases, with 13 bases between them. The CDR3 here is CASNNPGGQPQHF. In DNA, the CDR3 is TGTGCCAGCAATAACCCCGGAGGTCAGCCCCAGCATTTT.

This clone is medium-sized in the sample. The V and J genes are TRBV21-1 and TRBJ1-5; TRBD1, the D gene given by the table, was not confirmed from the DNA. TRBV21-1 is a known pseudogene. This CDR3 spans 16 amino acids. The CDR3 loop is CASSKPPWQDNQPQHF. Here the CDR3 DNA reads TGTGCCAGCAGCAAACCTCCTTGGCAGGATAATCAGCCCCAGCATTTT.

The chain combines TRBV14 with TRBJ1-2; weak D call: TRBD1 (5 bases). Germline V gives CDR1 SGHDN, CDR2 FVKESK. The CDR3 loop spans 14 amino acids. V was shortened by 0 bases and J by 8 bases, with 13 bases between the two germline ends. The CDR3 nucleotides read TGTGCCAGCAGCCAAGAGGGGCCCGTAACCGGCTACACCTTC. Translating gives CASSQEGPVTGYTF.

This clone came up once. The V and J genes are TRBV5-5 and TRBJ1-4, with D possibly matching TRBD1 (6 bases). The germline V gene has CDR1 SGHKS and CDR2 YYEKEE (reference sequence). The CDR3 consists of 15 residues. Trimming removed 4 bases at V and 7 bases at J, with 17 bases between. Written as DNA, the CDR3 is TGTGCCAGCAGCCAACTGACAGGCAACAGTGAAAAACTGTTTTTT. This translates into CASSQLTGNSEKLFF.